This passage covers 12 T cell receptor beta chains from one sample sequenced in a study of early T cells in non-severe SARS-CoV-2 infection. TCRdb processed the 5' RACE reads anew with MiXCR; each CDR3 protein has one entry. The data contain around 79,000 distinct CDR3 sequences, approximately 10% of them seen just once; the ten biggest clones take up around 12%. Sequencing was performed on whole blood, taken at baseline. The source is an adult who was a healthcare worker with PCR-confirmed SARS-CoV-2 infection or an uninfected control (not recorded which).

This clonotype has more than one count but fewer than ten. The J gene is TRBJ2-3, the V gene TRBV19, with D perhaps matching TRBD2 (5 bases). Between the trimmed V and J ends, which lost 0 bases and 4 bases, there was a span of 11 bases. This CDR3 is built from 15 residues. Looked up from germline, CDR1 is LNHDA and CDR2 is SQIVND (reference sequence). The CDR3 region is CASSIERELADTQYF. The CDR3 bases are TGTGCCAGTAGTATAGAGAGGGAGTTGGCAGATACGCAGTATTTT.

This clonotype has at least ten counts. V and J are TRBV20-1 and TRBJ1-1; D uncertain. The CDR3 is 12 residues long. Trimming shortened V by 3 bases and J by 5 bases, and 10 bases separated the two germline ends. Germline V gene sequence: CDR1 DFQATT, CDR2 SNEGSKA (reference sequence). Here the CDR3 DNA reads TGCAGTGCTAGTAAGACCGGGACTGAAGCTTTCTTT. This encodes CSASKTGTEAFF.

This clonotype was seen repeatedly, ten times or more. CDR3 amino acids: CSVDTLNTGELFF. DNA of the CDR3: TGCAGCGTTGACACCCTGAACACCGGGGAGCTGTTTTTT. The chain is built from TRBV29-1 and TRBJ2-2; D is ambiguous. CDR1 is SQVTM, CDR2 ANQGSEA, per germline. The CDR3 length is 13 residues. Trimming removed 3 bases from V and 1 base from J, with 6 bases in between.

The rearrangement links TRBV27 to TRBJ2-3; a possible D gene is TRBD2 (5 bases). V was shortened by 8 bases and J by 4 bases, with 13 bases between the two germline ends. The CDR3 contains 13 residues. Germline V gene lookup returns CDR1 MNHEY and CDR2 SMNVEV (reference sequence). CDR3 loop: CASYDGLPDTQYF. The CDR3 region has the DNA TGTGCCAGCTACGACGGACTCCCAGATACGCAGTATTTT.

This clonotype was seen a handful of times. The genes are TRBV12-3 or TRBV12-4 and TRBJ2-2, with unresolved D. Trimming removed 3 bases from V and 6 bases from J, with 5 bases in between. The CDR3 is made up of 12 amino acids. This CDR3 reads CASSFGSGELFF. CDR3 bases: TGTGCCAGCAGTTTCGGGTCCGGGGAGCTGTTTTTT.

In its sample, this clonotype was seen many times. The V and J genes are TRBV28 and TRBJ2-3, with TRBD2 as a possible D gene (6 bases). The germline gives CDR1 MDHEN, CDR2 SYDVKM. V was shortened by 4 bases and J by 2 bases, with 19 bases between the two germline ends. This CDR3 spans 17 amino acids. The chain's CDR3 is CASSSPVRLENTDTQYF. CDR3 DNA: TGTGCCAGCAGTTCACCCGTAAGACTAGAAAACACAGATACGCAGTATTTT.

This clonotype was seen more than once but under ten times. The chain links TRBV6-1 to TRBJ2-2; unclear D gene. The length of the CDR3 is 14 residues. Germline V gene lookup returns CDR1 MNHNS and CDR2 SASEGT. Trimming removed 7 bases at V and 1 base at J, with 10 bases between. CDR3: CASTGTKNTGELFF. The CDR3 coding sequence is TGTGCCAGCACCGGTACAAAGAACACCGGGGAGCTGTTTTTT.

This sequence joins TRBV5-1 and TRBJ2-1; TRBD2 might be the D (6 bases). The CDR3 length is 16 residues. Germline CDR1 reads SGHRS; CDR2 reads YFSETQ. Trimming took off 4 bases at V and 0 bases at J, with 14 bases between the two ends. CDR3 loop: CASSHLGGSSYNEQFF. The CDR3 DNA sequence: TGCGCCAGCAGCCACCTCGGGGGTTCCTCCTACAATGAGCAGTTCTTC.

This clonotype has just a few counts. This chain joins TRBV11-2 and TRBJ1-5; no firm D call. CDR1 is SGHAT and CDR2 is FQNNGV in the germline V gene. Trimming pared 2 bases from V and 4 bases from J, leaving 6 bases between. This CDR3 spans 13 amino acids. CDR3 loop: CASSLRTNQPQHF. In DNA, the CDR3 is TGTGCCAGCAGCTTAAGGACGAATCAGCCCCAGCATTTT.

This clonotype has ten or more counts. The chain is built from TRBV7-8 and TRBJ1-1; D is uncertain. Trimming took 7 bases from V and 1 from J, leaving 16 bases between them. This CDR3 is built from 15 residues. Germline loops: CDR1 SGHVS, CDR2 FQNEAQ. In DNA, the CDR3 is TGTGCCAGCACCGTATTAGGGAAGCCGAACACTGAAGCTTTCTTT. Translating gives CASTVLGKPNTEAFF.

In its sample, this clonotype was seen many times. This chain uses TRBV5-6 with TRBJ1-2; 7 positions agree with TRBD1. The CDR3 covers 17 residues. The ends lost 1 base at V and 8 bases at J; junction bases unmatched: 17. CDR1 and CDR2 (germline): SGHDT, YYEEEE. CDR3 nucleotide sequence: TGTGCCAGCAGCTTGTGGGGGACAGTCGTAAGAAGGAACGGCTACACCTTC. Translating gives CASSLWGTVVRRNGYTF.

Ten or more counts support this clonotype. This chain connects TRBV15 to TRBJ1-2; D call uncertain. The CDR3 covers 12 residues. The ends were cut back, 3 bases at V and 8 bases at J, with 10 bases in the middle. In germline, CDR1 is LNHNV, CDR2 YYDKDF (reference sequence). Written as DNA, the CDR3 is TGTGCCACCAGCAGCCAGTTCGGCGGCTACACCTTC. Protein sequence: CATSSQFGGYTF.